One and the same sample provided the 26 T cell receptor beta chains below, sequenced in a study of cytomegalovirus exposure and HLA in healthy donors. Both 60 Vbeta primers and 13 Jbeta primers went into the PCR. Assay: immunoSEQ multiplex PCR; the TCRdb copy retains only in-frame clones and omits some. The data show around 180,000 clones, 80% to 85% seen once. The specimen was PBMCs. All receptors come from a woman aged 40 to 50 in good health and CMV-seronegative.

This sequence joins TRBV11-3 and TRBJ2-1, with a weak D call TRBD2 (6 bases). The CDR3 runs 15 residues. CDR1 SGHNT and CDR2 YENEEA come from the germline V gene. The ends were cut back, 2 bases at V and 2 bases at J, with 10 bases in the middle. The DNA of the CDR3 is TGTGCCAGCAGCTTAATGGCGGGGCCCTACAATGAGCAGTTCTTC. This encodes CASSLMAGPYNEQFF.

The genes are TRBV7-2 and TRBJ2-1; D is undetermined. Per the germline V gene, CDR1 is SGHTA and CDR2 is FQGNSA. Trimming took off 1 base at V and 3 bases at J, with 13 bases between the two ends. The CDR3 is 16 amino acids. The CDR3 sequence: CASSLGGPGGYNEQFF. CDR3 sequence (DNA): TGTGCCAGCAGCTTAGGAGGCCCTGGTGGCTACAATGAGCAGTTCTTC.

This chain uses TRBV10-3 with TRBJ2-7; D unclear. Trimming shortened V by 2 bases and J by 1 base, and 6 bases separated the two germline ends. Per germline, CDR1 ENHRY and CDR2 SYGVKD. CDR3 length equals 13 residues. In DNA, the CDR3 is TGTGCCATCAGTGAGGATCTATCCTACGAGCAGTACTTC. Translated: CAISEDLSYEQYF.

The V call is TRBV18, the J call TRBJ1-1; D is uncertain. Germline V gene lookup returns CDR1 KGHSH and CDR2 LQKENI. The CDR3 runs to 15 residues. V shed 2 bases and J shed 0 bases, with 10 bases lying between them. CDR3 sequence: CASSPVFGLNTEAFF. The CDR3 region has the DNA TGTGCCAGCTCACCAGTGTTCGGGTTGAACACTGAAGCTTTCTTT.

V gene TRBV5-1 combines with J gene TRBJ2-1; a possible D gene is TRBD2 (7 bases). With 1 base removed from V and 4 bases from J, the gap between germline ends came to 15 bases. Germline V gene sequence: CDR1 SGHRS, CDR2 YFSETQ. The CDR3 is 16 amino acids. CDR3 DNA: TGCGCCAGCAGCTTGTCCGGGGGGCGCGTGTACAATGAGCAGTTCTTC. Its translation: CASSLSGGRVYNEQFF.

A remark on this clone: Sequence at one end of the junction differs from germline and may be a read error. This chain joins TRBV7-9 and TRBJ1-2; 7 positions match TRBD1. CDR1 and CDR2 from the germline V gene are SEHNR and FQNEAQ (reference sequence). The CDR3 spans 14 residues. The CDR3 nucleotides read TGTTCCAGCAGCGACCGGACAGGAGGCTATGGCTACACCTTC. This translates into CSSSDRTGGYGYTF.

This clone has just a few counts. The chain couples TRBV10-1 to TRBJ2-7; 11 positions agree with TRBD2. The germline gives CDR1 WNHNN, CDR2 SYGVQD (reference sequence). This CDR3 spans 19 amino acids. V was clipped by 7 bases and J by 2 bases; unmatched bases: 19. The CDR3 here is CASKPILAGGFTPPYEQYV. CDR3 nucleotide sequence: TGCGCCAGCAAGCCCATTTTAGCGGGAGGGTTTACCCCCCCCTACGAGCAGTACGTC.

The chain has TRBV5-1 and TRBJ2-1; perhaps TRBD1 as D (5 bases). Germline V CDR1 and CDR2: SGHRS, YFSETQ. The V end lost 0 bases, the J end lost 6 bases, and 7 bases lay between the germline ends. The CDR3 runs to 13 residues. Here the CDR3 DNA reads TGCGCCAGCAGCTTGGGACAGACCAATGAGCAGTTCTTC. Amino acids: CASSLGQTNEQFF.

The chain combines TRBV30 with TRBJ2-3; 9 bases are shared with TRBD1. Germline lookup yields CDR1 GTSNPN and CDR2 SVGIG (reference sequence). The CDR3 is made up of 20 amino acids. Trimming cost V 2 bases and J 3 bases; bases outside gene matches: 21. DNA of the CDR3: TGTGCCTGGAGTCCATGGACAGGGGATTTCGATTCCTTTCGTACAGATACGCAGTATTTT. Its translation is CAWSPWTGDFDSFRTDTQYF.

V usage is TRBV7-2 and J usage is TRBJ1-6; 10 bases are shared with TRBD1. CDR1 SGHTA and CDR2 FQGNSA come from the germline V gene. The CDR3 length is 14 residues. With V trimmed by 6 bases and J by 7 bases, 3 bases remained unmatched. As DNA, the CDR3 is TGTGCCAGCAGATTGGACAGGGGGAATTCACCCCTCCACTTT. Translation: CASRLDRGNSPLHF.

CDR3 bases: TGTGCCAGCAGTTCACAGGTTTTTGACGAAGCTTTCTTT. As protein: CASSSQVFDEAFF. This chain uses TRBV7-3 with TRBJ1-1; tentative D call: TRBD1 (5 bases). Germline CDR1 is SGHTA and CDR2 is FQGTGA. The CDR3 runs to 13 residues. V was shortened by 6 bases and J by 8 bases, with 16 bases between the two germline ends.

This chain connects TRBV7-2 to TRBJ2-3; D remains ambiguous. V was pared by 5 bases and J by 2 bases, with 11 bases between. The CDR3 runs to 14 residues. The V gene's germline CDR1 is SGHTA and CDR2 FQGNSA. The CDR3: CASSLSPSTDTQYF. CDR3 bases: TGTGCCAGCAGCCTAAGTCCTTCCACAGATACGCAGTATTTT. The full variable domain, with the rest looked up from reference TRBV7-2 and TRBJ2-3, is GAGVSQSPSNKVTEKGKDVELRCDPISGHTALYWYRQSLGQGLEFLIYFQGNSAPDKSGLPSDRFSAERTGGSVSTLTIQRTQQEDSAVYLCASSLSPSTDTQYFGPGTRLTVL.

This rearrangement joins TRBV7-9 to TRBJ2-3, with D perhaps TRBD2 (6 bases). The CDR3 is 16 amino acids. Germline V gene lookup returns CDR1 SEHNR and CDR2 FQNEAQ (reference sequence). The ends were cut back, 1 base at V and 2 bases at J, with 13 bases in the middle. The CDR3 loop reads CASSLGTGVNTDTQYF. CDR3 DNA: TGTGCCAGCAGCTTAGGGACGGGAGTGAACACAGATACGCAGTATTTT.

This clone came up a few times. The chain uses TRBV7-6 and TRBJ2-1, with a possible D match to TRBD2 (6 bases). Germline V gene sequence: CDR1 SGHVS, CDR2 FNYEAQ. The ends were cut back, 5 bases at V and 4 bases at J, with 12 bases in the middle. The CDR3 totals 14 residues. As DNA, the CDR3 is TGTGCCAGCAGCCCCGGGACTGAATACAATGAGCAGTTCTTC. As protein: CASSPGTEYNEQFF. The full variable domain, rest sourced from reference TRBV7-6 and TRBJ2-1, is GAGVSQSPRYKVTKRGQDVALRCDPISGHVSLYWYRQALGQGPEFLTYFNYEAQQDKSGLPNDRFSAERPEGSISTLTIQRTEQRDSAMYRCASSPGTEYNEQFFGPGTRLTVL.

This chain links TRBV5-1 with TRBJ2-5; D unresolved. The length of the CDR3 is 13 residues. Trimming pared 0 bases from V and 3 bases from J, leaving 6 bases between. Germline V CDR1 and CDR2: SGHRS, YFSETQ. CDR3 sequence: CASSLGQEETQYF. In DNA form, the CDR3 reads TGCGCCAGCAGCTTGGGCCAGGAAGAGACCCAGTACTTC.

This chain joins TRBV29-1 and TRBJ2-5; 7 positions agree with TRBD1. The CDR3 runs 15 residues. The junction had 8 bases not matched to a gene; V was cut back by 3 bases and J by 1 base. Looked up from germline, CDR1 is SQVTM and CDR2 is ANQGSEA. CDR3 region: CSVDLGGRGQETQYF. The DNA of the CDR3 is TGCAGCGTTGACCTAGGGGGCCGAGGCCAAGAGACCCAGTACTTC.

This clone was found a few times. V and J are TRBV7-2 and TRBJ1-4; TRBD1 is a possible D gene (6 bases). Trimming stripped 3 bases from V and 7 bases from J, with 12 bases between. This CDR3 is 14 amino acids long. Germline V CDR1 and CDR2: SGHTA, FQGNSA. CDR3 sequence (DNA): TGTGCCAGCAGCTTCACAGGGATTGGTGAAAAACTGTTTTTT. It specifies CASSFTGIGEKLFF.

The V call is TRBV30, the J call TRBJ1-4; no reliable D call. Germline V gene data show CDR1 as GTSNPN and CDR2 as SVGIG (reference sequence). Trimming took 5 bases from V and 4 from J, leaving 5 bases between them. The CDR3 loop spans 11 amino acids. CDR3 sequence reads: CAWLSNEKLFF. CDR3 DNA sequence: TGTGCCTGGCTGAGTAATGAAAAACTGTTTTTT.

The V call is TRBV9, the J call TRBJ2-1, with D uncertain. The ends were cut back, 1 base at V and 6 bases at J, with 11 bases in the middle. The CDR3 is made up of 14 amino acids. CDR1 and CDR2 from the germline V gene are SGDLS and YYNGEE. The CDR3 DNA reads as TGTGCCAGCAGCGTATTTCAGGATCCCAATGAGCAGTTCTTC. Amino acids: CASSVFQDPNEQFF.

The rearrangement uses TRBV25-1 and TRBJ1-1; 7 positions agree with TRBD1. The V segment lost 8 bases and the J segment 5 bases; nucleotides outside the gene matches: 5. There are 12 residues in the CDR3. The germline V gene encodes CDR1 MGHDK and CDR2 SYGVNS. The CDR3: CASVAGGTEAFF. Here the CDR3 DNA reads TGTGCCAGCGTAGCAGGGGGTACTGAAGCTTTCTTT.

This clone has only a few counts. The genes are TRBV14 and TRBJ2-7; D is perhaps TRBD1 (5 bases). Germline assignment: CDR1 SGHDN and CDR2 FVKESK. This CDR3 comprises 13 residues. With 3 bases removed from V and 7 bases from J, the gap between germline ends came to 13 bases. CDR3 coding DNA: TGTGCCAGCAGCCAGGTCCAGGGTAGAGAGCAGTACTTC. Protein product: CASSQVQGREQYF.

The CDR3 loop is CASSRGIFTGELFF. The CDR3 DNA sequence: TGTGCCAGCAGTCGGGGGATTTTCACCGGGGAGCTGTTTTTT. The chain carries TRBV27 and TRBJ2-2; D might be TRBD2 (6 bases). This CDR3 is built from 14 residues. Trimming took off 5 bases at V and 4 bases at J, with 11 bases between the two ends. Germline V gene sequence: CDR1 MNHEY, CDR2 SMNVEV (reference sequence).

In its sample, this clone was seen once. This sequence joins TRBV7-3 and TRBJ2-7; D may be TRBD2 (5 bases). From germline, CDR1 is SGHTA and CDR2 FQGTGA. CDR3 length equals 14 residues. The ends were cut back, 5 bases at V and 0 bases at J, with 11 bases in the middle. CDR3 sequence (DNA): TGTGCCAGCAGCCCCAGCGGTAGCTCCTACGAGCAGTACTTC. It codes for CASSPSGSSYEQYF.

The V gene is TRBV6-6, the J gene TRBJ2-7; tentatively, D is TRBD2 (6 bases). The CDR3 sequence is 14 residues long. Per germline, CDR1 MNHNY and CDR2 SVGAGI (reference sequence). V gave up 1 base and J gave up 7 bases, with 14 bases separating them. The CDR3 sequence: CASSYYQGREEQYF. As DNA, the CDR3 is TGTGCCAGCAGTTACTACCAGGGCCGGGAGGAGCAGTACTTC.

This chain links TRBV5-1 with TRBJ2-1; 11 bases match TRBD1. The CDR3 consists of 14 residues. V was pared by 4 bases and J by 8 bases, with 5 bases of the junction left unmatched. Germline CDR1 is SGHRS and CDR2 is YFSETQ. This chain's CDR3 is CASSRTGGMDEQFF. The DNA for the CDR3 is TGCGCCAGCAGCCGGACAGGGGGCATGGATGAGCAGTTCTTC.

J is TRBJ1-2 and V is TRBV6-1; D gene unclear. V was shortened by 3 bases and J by 4 bases, with 9 bases between the two germline ends. This CDR3 has 13 amino acids. Germline CDR1 reads MNHNS; CDR2 reads SASEGT. This chain's CDR3 is CASSDMSGYGYTF. CDR3 nucleotide sequence: TGTGCCAGCAGTGATATGAGTGGCTATGGCTACACCTTC.